This passage covers 21 T cell receptor beta chains from one sample sequenced in a study of T cell repertoires in cytomegalovirus infection. TCRdb re-analysed the reads in MiXCR, keeping a single row per CDR3 protein. Altogether some 560,000 distinct CDR3 sequences are present, around 40% being singletons, with the ten largest covering around 46%. No antigens are known for them. The material sequenced was cultured PBMCs, taken from culture after CMV antigen stimulation. These receptors came from a human donor in good health (CMV status not recorded). Some clones in this sample may be carry-over from other donors' samples.

This clonotype appeared a few times. V gene TRBV19 combines with J gene TRBJ1-2; TRBD1 aligns across 7 bases. Germline V gene sequence: CDR1 LNHDA, CDR2 SQIVND (reference sequence). J lost 3 bases, V lost 1 base, and 5 bases had no gene match. The CDR3 has 15 amino acids. Here the CDR3 reads CASSIGQGRDYGYTF. The CDR3 nucleotides read TGTGCCAGTAGTATAGGACAGGGACGCGACTATGGCTACACCTTC.

This clonotype was seen just once. This sequence joins TRBV6-6 and TRBJ2-3; tentative D call: TRBD2 (6 bases). V was shortened by 2 bases and J by 0 bases, with 12 bases between the two germline ends. The CDR3 runs 16 residues. Germline CDR1 is MNHNY and CDR2 is SVGAGI (reference sequence). In DNA form, the CDR3 reads TGTGCCAGCAGTTACGGGCGGGGCCGCAGCACAGATACGCAGTATTTT. This sequence encodes CASSYGRGRSTDTQYF.

The table lists this clonotype with a few counts. V is TRBV20-1 and J is TRBJ2-2; 12 bases align to TRBD2. The CDR3 has 15 residues. Germline V gene sequence: CDR1 DFQATT, CDR2 SNEGSKA (reference sequence). With V trimmed by 0 bases and J by 7 bases, 3 bases remained unmatched. In DNA form, the CDR3 reads TGCAGTGCTAGAGATCCACTAGCGGGAGGCGGGGAGCTGTTTTTT. Translated, it gives CSARDPLAGGGELFF.

This clonotype has a handful of counts. The chain is built from TRBV6-1 and TRBJ2-3; D gene unclear. Germline lookup yields CDR1 MNHNS and CDR2 SASEGT. V lost 6 bases and J lost 0, with 22 bases in between. The length of the CDR3 is 18 residues. DNA for the CDR3: TGTGCCAGCAGACCTCGATCTTTAACGGCATCCAGCACAGATACGCAGTATTTT. Translated, it gives CASRPRSLTASSTDTQYF.

The rearrangement joins TRBV5-1 to TRBJ1-6; D ambiguous. V gave up 2 bases and J gave up 7 bases, with 7 bases separating them. Per the germline V gene, CDR1 is SGHRS and CDR2 is YFSETQ. This CDR3 is 13 amino acids long. CDR3 nucleotide sequence: TGCGCCAGCAGCTTCGATCGGAATTCACCCCTCCACTTT. It yields the protein CASSFDRNSPLHF.

The chain recombines TRBV6-2 or TRBV6-3 with TRBJ2-7; tentative D call: TRBD2 (5 bases). The length of the CDR3 is 14 residues. Germline CDR1 and CDR2: MNHEY and SVGEGT. The V end was cut by 2 bases, the J end by 2 bases, with 10 bases between. Here the CDR3 DNA reads TGTGCCAGCAGTTACGCCAGCGGCACCTACGAGCAGTACTTC. Translating it yields CASSYASGTYEQYF.

The rearrangement uses TRBV7-6 and TRBJ2-3, with D hard to call. Trimming cost V 4 bases and J 2 bases, with 13 bases left between them. Germline CDR1 reads SGHVS; CDR2 reads FNYEAQ. The CDR3 extends over 15 amino acids. The CDR3 DNA sequence: TGTGCCAGCAGCTCCCCGGGTTCCCTCACAGATACGCAGTATTTT. Protein product: CASSSPGSLTDTQYF.

The chain combines TRBV7-8 with TRBJ1-5; TRBD1 is a possible D gene (6 bases). There are 15 residues in the CDR3. Deletions cut 5 bases from V and 3 bases from J, with 14 bases between. From germline, CDR1 is SGHVS and CDR2 FQNEAQ. CDR3 loop: CASSQQGNINQPQHF. The CDR3 region has the DNA TGTGCCAGCAGCCAACAGGGTAATATCAATCAGCCCCAGCATTTT. Full variable domain (rest looked up from reference TRBV7-8 and TRBJ1-5): GAGVSQSPRYKVAKRGQDVALRCDPISGHVSLFWYQQALGQGPEFLTYFQNEAQLDKSGLPSDRFFAERPEGSVSTLKIQRTQQEDSAVYLCASSQQGNINQPQHFGDGTRLSIL.

V gene TRBV4-1 combines with J gene TRBJ2-7; TRBD2 aligns across 8 bases. CDR1 MGHRA and CDR2 YSYEKL come from the germline V gene. With 1 base clipped from V and 2 bases from J, the junction kept 4 bases outside the gene matches. The CDR3 runs 15 residues. In DNA form, the CDR3 reads TGCGCCAGCAGCCAAGTAGCGGGGAGGACCTACGAGCAGTACTTC. Its translation is CASSQVAGRTYEQYF.

This clonotype showed up just a few times. The rearrangement joins TRBV7-9 to TRBJ1-5; no reliable D call. Germline lookup yields CDR1 SEHNR and CDR2 FQNEAQ (reference sequence). The CDR3 length is 16 residues. Trimming shortened V by 4 bases and J by 1 base, and 14 bases separated the two germline ends. CDR3 in amino acids: CASSSREPGSNQPQHF. CDR3 bases: TGTGCCAGCAGCTCGCGGGAGCCTGGGAGCAATCAGCCCCAGCATTTT.

This clonotype occurred a few times. The chain couples TRBV7-8 to TRBJ1-2, with 8 bases identical to TRBD1. CDR1 and CDR2 from the germline V gene are SGHVS and FQNEAQ. V lost 4 bases and J lost 4; bases outside the gene matches: 5. The CDR3 has 14 residues. The CDR3: CASSSAGGLYGYTF. DNA for the CDR3: TGTGCCAGCAGCTCAGCAGGGGGCCTCTATGGCTACACCTTC.

At least ten counts were recorded for this clonotype. The CDR3 nucleotides read TGTGCCAGCAGCTTTGGGGGCGTGAGCGAGCAGTACTTC. Translating it yields CASSFGGVSEQYF. This chain links TRBV7-8 with TRBJ2-7; D may be TRBD1 (6 bases). Trimming removed 3 bases from V and 6 bases from J, with 12 bases in between. Germline V gives CDR1 SGHVS, CDR2 FQNEAQ. This CDR3 region has 13 residues.

This clonotype was seen at least ten times. The CDR3 sequence is CASSSPLRGDYNEQFF. The CDR3 region has the DNA TGTGCCAGCAGCTCCCCACTTAGGGGGGATTACAATGAGCAGTTCTTC. The J gene is TRBJ2-1, the V gene TRBV7-9; D might be TRBD1 or TRBD2, each matching 6 bases. The ends were cut back, 4 bases at V and 4 bases at J, with 17 bases in the middle. Germline assignment: CDR1 SEHNR and CDR2 FQNEAQ (reference sequence). The CDR3 covers 16 residues.

This rearrangement joins TRBV5-6 to TRBJ2-2, with D possibly TRBD2 on 6 matching bases. V lost 0 bases, J lost 1 base, and 10 bases lay in between. Germline V gene sequence: CDR1 SGHDT, CDR2 YYEEEE. This CDR3 is built from 16 residues. The CDR3: CASSLAGDWNTGELFF. CDR3 in DNA: TGTGCCAGCAGCTTGGCCGGGGACTGGAACACCGGGGAGCTGTTTTTT. Complete variable domain (other parts from reference TRBV5-6 and TRBJ2-2): DAGVTQSPTHLIKTRGQQVTLRCSPKSGHDTVSWYQQALGQGPQFIFQYYEEEERQRGNFPDRFSGHQFPNYSSELNVNALLLGDSALYLCASSLAGDWNTGELFFGEGSRLTVL.

J is TRBJ2-3 and V is TRBV11-2, with D unclear. The CDR3 spans 14 residues. V was clipped by 4 bases and J by 1 base, with 9 bases between them. Germline assignment: CDR1 SGHAT and CDR2 FQNNGV. The CDR3 here is CASSSFLRTDTQYF. The CDR3 nucleotides are TGTGCCAGCAGCTCCTTTCTCCGCACAGATACGCAGTATTTT.

This clonotype was picked up many times. The chain links TRBV7-2 to TRBJ1-6, with 8 positions matching TRBD1. The CDR3 contains 17 residues. CDR1 is SGHTA, CDR2 FQGNSA, per germline. V dropped 5 bases and J dropped 4; count of bases not matched to a gene: 10. The CDR3 sequence is CASSRAGTGSYNSPLHF. The CDR3, as DNA: TGTGCCAGCAGCCGGGCCGGGACAGGTTCTTATAATTCACCCCTCCACTTT.

The chain joins TRBV29-1 to TRBJ2-5; 8 nucleotides agree with TRBD1. This CDR3 has 13 residues. V lost 6 bases, J lost 7 bases, and 10 bases stayed unmatched. CDR1 is SQVTM and CDR2 is ANQGSEA in the germline V gene. This CDR3 reads CSVSTGGSRTQYF. Written as DNA, the CDR3 is TGCAGCGTGTCCACAGGGGGATCCAGGACCCAGTACTTC.

This clonotype was seen ten or more times. This rearrangement joins TRBV7-8 to TRBJ2-7, with D perhaps being TRBD1 or TRBD2 (6 bases each). The CDR3 extends over 13 amino acids. Trimming pared 0 bases from V and 5 bases from J, leaving 8 bases between. Germline lookup yields CDR1 SGHVS and CDR2 FQNEAQ. DNA of the CDR3: TGTGCCAGCAGCTTAGCGGGGGGCGACGAGCAGTACTTC. This translates into CASSLAGGDEQYF.

This clonotype was picked up a small number of times. This sequence joins TRBV6-6 and TRBJ1-4, with 11 bases identical to TRBD1. Germline CDR1 and CDR2: MNHNY and SVGAGI (reference sequence). The CDR3 has 20 residues. V lost 2 bases, J lost 2 bases, and 13 bases stayed unmatched. The CDR3 loop reads CASSYPPWDRGGSTNEKLFF. DNA of the CDR3: TGTGCCAGCAGTTACCCCCCTTGGGACAGGGGGGGCAGTACTAATGAAAAACTGTTTTTT.

The rearrangement links TRBV20-1 to TRBJ2-3, with D unresolved. The germline gives CDR1 DFQATT, CDR2 SNEGSKA (reference sequence). The CDR3 extends over 11 amino acids. V was trimmed by 6 bases and J by 10 bases, leaving 14 bases between them. The CDR3 sequence is CSARRLVAQYF. The CDR3, as DNA: TGCAGTGCCCGACGATTGGTCGCGCAGTATTTT.

The chain is built from TRBV6-2 or TRBV6-3 and TRBJ1-1, with D possibly matching TRBD1 (6 bases). Germline V gene lookup returns CDR1 MNHEY and CDR2 SVGEGT. V gave up 2 bases and J gave up 4 bases, with 14 bases separating them. The CDR3 consists of 15 residues. CDR3 sequence: CASSYRGGRGTEAFF. The DNA for the CDR3 is TGTGCCAGCAGTTACAGGGGAGGCAGGGGCACTGAAGCTTTCTTT.